The 6 T cell receptor beta chains listed next were all sequenced from one sample in a study of cytomegalovirus exposure and HLA in healthy donors. PCR amplification relied on 60 Vbeta primers (plus 13 Jbeta primers). TCRdb's copy holds only in-frame clones and misses some; the assay was immunoSEQ multiplex PCR. Here the sample table reports more than 45,000 clones. Sequences were obtained from PBMCs. The receptor source for this set is a male donor in good health and CMV-seronegative.

The V and J genes are TRBV28 and TRBJ1-2; tentatively, D is TRBD1 (6 bases). Germline-derived CDR1 and CDR2 are MDHEN and SYDVKM. V was clipped by 7 bases and J by 3 bases, with 18 bases between them. This CDR3 region has 15 residues. The CDR3 nucleotides are TGTGCCAGCACCCTACAGGGTTGGGCAGACTATGGCTACACCTTC. Translated, it gives CASTLQGWADYGYTF.

The chain carries TRBV6-1 and TRBJ2-2, with D perhaps TRBD2 (6 bases). The CDR3 loop spans 15 amino acids. V shed 4 bases and J shed 6 bases, with 15 bases lying between them. Germline V gene data show CDR1 as MNHNS and CDR2 as SASEGT. This CDR3 is CASSARGGVPGELFF. In DNA, the CDR3 is TGTGCCAGCAGTGCGCGGGGAGGCGTCCCCGGGGAGCTGTTTTTT.

This chain links TRBV28 with TRBJ2-7, with 10 bases fitting TRBD1. The CDR3 sequence is 16 residues long. CDR1 is MDHEN, CDR2 SYDVKM, per germline. The trim removed 3 bases at V and 3 bases at J, leaving 8 bases unmatched. The DNA for the CDR3 is TGTGCCAGCAGTTTGGCCACCGGGACAGGGGACTACGAGCAGTACTTC. It codes for CASSLATGTGDYEQYF.

The chain joins TRBV10-2 to TRBJ2-3; 14 bases match TRBD2. Germline-derived CDR1 and CDR2 are WSHSY and SAAADI. This CDR3 comprises 14 residues. V was pared by 4 bases and J by 8 bases, with 2 bases of the junction left unmatched. The CDR3 coding sequence is TGCGCCAGCAGTGGGACTAGCGGGGGGTCTACGCAGTATTTT. This sequence encodes CASSGTSGGSTQYF.

V gene TRBV28 combines with J gene TRBJ2-7, with 11 bases that match TRBD1. The CDR3 has 13 residues. Germline V lookup: CDR1 MDHEN, CDR2 SYDVKM. Germline trimming cut 9 bases from V and 2 bases from J; bases unmatched to any gene: 3. The CDR3 is CASGTGGTYEQYF. The CDR3 DNA is TGTGCCAGTGGGACAGGGGGAACCTACGAGCAGTACTTC. Looking up the rest from reference TRBV28 and TRBJ2-7 gives the full variable domain: DVKVTQSSRYLVKRTGEKVFLECVQDMDHENMFWYRQDPGLGLRLIYFSYDVKMKEKGDIPEGYSVSREKKERFSLILESASTNQTSMYLCASGTGGTYEQYFGPGTRLTVT.

This sequence joins TRBV9 and TRBJ2-5; 7 bases agree with TRBD2. Germline V gene sequence: CDR1 SGDLS, CDR2 YYNGEE. The CDR3 is 16 residues long. V shed 4 bases and J 1 base; nucleotides not matched to a gene: 10. The CDR3 region is CASSPSIGLVQETQYF. As DNA, the CDR3 is TGTGCCAGCAGCCCATCTATCGGACTAGTCCAAGAGACCCAGTACTTC.